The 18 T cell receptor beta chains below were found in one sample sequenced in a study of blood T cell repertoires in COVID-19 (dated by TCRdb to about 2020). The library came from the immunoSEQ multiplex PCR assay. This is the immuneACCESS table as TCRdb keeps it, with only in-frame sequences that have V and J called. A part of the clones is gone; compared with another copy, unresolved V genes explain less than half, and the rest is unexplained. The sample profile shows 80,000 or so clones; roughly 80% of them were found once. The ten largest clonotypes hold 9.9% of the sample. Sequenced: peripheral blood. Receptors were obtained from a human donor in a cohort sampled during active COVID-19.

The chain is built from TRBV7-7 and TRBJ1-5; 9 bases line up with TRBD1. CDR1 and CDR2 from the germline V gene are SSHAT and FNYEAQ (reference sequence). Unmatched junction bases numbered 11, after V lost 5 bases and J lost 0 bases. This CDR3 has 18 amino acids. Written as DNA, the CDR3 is TGTGCCAGCAGCCAAACAAACAGGGGGCGGATTAGCAATCAGCCCCAGCATTTT. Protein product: CASSQTNRGRISNQPQHF.

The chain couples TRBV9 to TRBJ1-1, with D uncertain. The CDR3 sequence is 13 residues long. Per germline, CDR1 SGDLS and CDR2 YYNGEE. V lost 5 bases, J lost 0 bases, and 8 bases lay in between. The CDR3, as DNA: TGTGCCAGCAGTAGTCACTTGAACACTGAAGCTTTCTTT. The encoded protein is CASSSHLNTEAFF.

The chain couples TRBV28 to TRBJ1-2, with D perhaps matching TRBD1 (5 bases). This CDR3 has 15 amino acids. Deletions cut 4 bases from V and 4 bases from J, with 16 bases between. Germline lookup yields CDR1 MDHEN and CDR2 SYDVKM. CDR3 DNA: TGTGCCAGCAGTTCGCCGTGGGGCACTGCCTATGGCTACACCTTC. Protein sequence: CASSSPWGTAYGYTF.

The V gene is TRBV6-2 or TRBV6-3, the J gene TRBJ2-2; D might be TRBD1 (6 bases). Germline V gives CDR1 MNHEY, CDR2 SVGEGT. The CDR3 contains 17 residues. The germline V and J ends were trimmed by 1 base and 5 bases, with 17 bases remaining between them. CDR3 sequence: CASSYLPGHSETGELFF. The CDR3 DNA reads TGTGCCAGCAGTTACTTGCCGGGACACTCGGAAACCGGGGAGCTGTTTTTT.

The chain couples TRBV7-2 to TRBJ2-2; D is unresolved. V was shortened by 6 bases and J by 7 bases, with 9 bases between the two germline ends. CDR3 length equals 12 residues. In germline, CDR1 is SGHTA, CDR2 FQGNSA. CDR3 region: CASSRPSGELFF. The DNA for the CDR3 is TGTGCCAGCAGTCGCCCGAGCGGGGAGCTGTTTTTT. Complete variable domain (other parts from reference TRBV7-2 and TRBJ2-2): GAGVSQSPSNKVTEKGKDVELRCDPISGHTALYWYRQSLGQGLEFLIYFQGNSAPDKSGLPSDRFSAERTGGSVSTLTIQRTQQEDSAVYLCASSRPSGELFFGEGSRLTVL.

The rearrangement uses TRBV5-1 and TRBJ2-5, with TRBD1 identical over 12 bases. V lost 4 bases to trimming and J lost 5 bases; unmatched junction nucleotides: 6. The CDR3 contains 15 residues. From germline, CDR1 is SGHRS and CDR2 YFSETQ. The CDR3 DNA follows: TGCGCCAGCAGCCCTGGGACAGGGGGCGGGGAGACCCAGTACTTC. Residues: CASSPGTGGGETQYF.

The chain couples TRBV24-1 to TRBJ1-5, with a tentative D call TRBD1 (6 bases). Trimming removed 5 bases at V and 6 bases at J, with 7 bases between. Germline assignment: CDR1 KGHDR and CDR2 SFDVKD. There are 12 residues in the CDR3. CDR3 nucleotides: TGTGCCACCAGTGGAGGGGGTCAGCCCCAGCATTTT. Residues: CATSGGGQPQHF.

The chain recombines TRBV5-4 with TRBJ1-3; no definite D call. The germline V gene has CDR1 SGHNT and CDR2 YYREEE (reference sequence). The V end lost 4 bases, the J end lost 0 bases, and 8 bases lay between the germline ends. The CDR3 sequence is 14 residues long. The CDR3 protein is CASSPGTSGNTIYF. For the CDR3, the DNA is TGTGCCAGCAGCCCAGGAACCTCTGGAAACACCATATATTTT.

The CDR3 reads CAWSVNLDTEAFF. The CDR3 coding sequence is TGTGCCTGGAGTGTAAATCTAGACACTGAAGCTTTCTTT. The chain couples TRBV30 to TRBJ1-1; D unresolved. This CDR3 contains 13 residues. V lost 0 bases and J lost 3, with 8 bases in between. Germline assignment: CDR1 GTSNPN and CDR2 SVGIG (reference sequence). Looking up the rest from reference TRBV30 and TRBJ1-1 gives the full variable domain: SQTIHQWPATLVQPVGSPLSLECTVEGTSNPNLYWYRQAAGRGLQLLFYSVGIGQISSEVPQNLSASRPQDRQFILSSKKLLLSDSGFYLCAWSVNLDTEAFFGQGTRLTVV.

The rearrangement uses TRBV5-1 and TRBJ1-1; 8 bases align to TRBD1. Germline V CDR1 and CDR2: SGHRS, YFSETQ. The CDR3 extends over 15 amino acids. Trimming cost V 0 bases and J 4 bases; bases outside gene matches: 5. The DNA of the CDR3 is TGCGCCAGCAGCTTGGTAGGACAGGGTTCCACTGAAGCTTTCTTT. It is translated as CASSLVGQGSTEAFF.

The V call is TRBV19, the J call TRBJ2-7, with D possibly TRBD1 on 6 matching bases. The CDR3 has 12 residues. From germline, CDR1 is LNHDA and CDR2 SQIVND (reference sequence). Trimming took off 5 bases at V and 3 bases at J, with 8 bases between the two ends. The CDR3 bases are TGTGCCAGTAGTGCCAGGGGCTACGAGCAGTACTTC. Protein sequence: CASSARGYEQYF.

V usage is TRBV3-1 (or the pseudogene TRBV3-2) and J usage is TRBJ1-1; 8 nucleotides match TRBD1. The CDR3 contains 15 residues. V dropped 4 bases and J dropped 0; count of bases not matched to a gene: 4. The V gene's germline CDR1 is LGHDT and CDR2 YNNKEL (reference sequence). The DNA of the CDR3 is TGTGCCAGCAGCCTTGGGGACAGGTTGAACACTGAAGCTTTCTTT. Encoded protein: CASSLGDRLNTEAFF.

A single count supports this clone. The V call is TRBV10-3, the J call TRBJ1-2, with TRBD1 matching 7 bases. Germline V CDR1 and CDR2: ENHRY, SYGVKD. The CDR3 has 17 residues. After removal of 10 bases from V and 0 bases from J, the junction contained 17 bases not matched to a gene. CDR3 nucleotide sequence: TGTGCCACCGTACAGGGGACCGATATCCTTTCTAACTATGGCTACACCTTC. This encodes CATVQGTDILSNYGYTF.

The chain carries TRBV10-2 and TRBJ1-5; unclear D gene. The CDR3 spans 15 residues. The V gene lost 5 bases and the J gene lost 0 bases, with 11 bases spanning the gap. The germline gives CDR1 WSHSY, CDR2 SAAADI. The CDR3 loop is CASSSQTYSNQPQHF. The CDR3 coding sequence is TGCGCCAGCAGTAGCCAAACCTATAGCAATCAGCCCCAGCATTTT.

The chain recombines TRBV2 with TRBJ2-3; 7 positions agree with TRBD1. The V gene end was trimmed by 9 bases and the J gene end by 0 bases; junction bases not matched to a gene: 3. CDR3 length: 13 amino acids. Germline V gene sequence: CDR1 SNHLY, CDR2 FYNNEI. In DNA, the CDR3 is TGTGCCAGGACAGGGAGTAGCACAGATACGCAGTATTTT. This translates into CARTGSSTDTQYF.

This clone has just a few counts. The CDR3 region has the DNA TGTGCCAGCAGCCCTGGGTCAGGGGACGGCTACACCTTC. Protein product: CASSPGSGDGYTF. The chain recombines TRBV7-7 with TRBJ1-2, with D possibly TRBD1 on 6 matching bases. V was pared by 5 bases and J by 8 bases, with 15 bases between. From germline, CDR1 is SSHAT and CDR2 FNYEAQ (reference sequence). The CDR3 runs to 13 residues.

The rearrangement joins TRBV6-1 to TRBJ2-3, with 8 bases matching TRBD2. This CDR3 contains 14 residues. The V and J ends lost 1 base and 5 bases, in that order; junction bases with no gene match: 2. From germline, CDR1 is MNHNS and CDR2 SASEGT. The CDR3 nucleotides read TGTGCCAGCAGTGAAGTCCTAGCGGGAGATACGCAGTATTTT. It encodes CASSEVLAGDTQYF.

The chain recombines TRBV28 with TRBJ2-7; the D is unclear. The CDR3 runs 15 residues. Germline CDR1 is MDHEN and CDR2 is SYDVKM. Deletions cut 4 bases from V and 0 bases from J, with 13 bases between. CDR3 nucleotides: TGTGCCAGCAGTTCTACTGACGGGTACTCCTACGAGCAGTACTTC. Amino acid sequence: CASSSTDGYSYEQYF.